The TCR beta chain described here comes from a study of T cell repertoires in cytomegalovirus infection. TCRdb redid the calling of the reads with MiXCR, one entry per CDR3 protein. Among roughly 120,000 distinct CDR3 sequences listed, approximately 30% were seen once. Turning to this clonotype: What it recognizes is unknown.

V lost 4 bases to trimming and J lost 4 bases, with 19 bases between them. The germline V gene has CDR1 MNHEY and CDR2 SVGAGI. The CDR3 has 17 residues. Regarding the study as a whole: The ex vivo response was dominated by HLA-C-restricted CMV-specific TCR beta clonotypes.

The TCR sequence derives from a human donor in good health (CMV status not recorded). Some clones in this sample may be carry-over from other donors' samples. The sequences come from CD8+ T cells from cultured PBMCs, collected from culture after CMV antigen stimulation. The chain combines TRBV6-5 with TRBJ1-4; tentative D call: TRBD1 (5 bases). Here the CDR3 reads CASSSKRQGWGNEKLFF. Written as DNA, the CDR3 is TGTGCCAGCAGTTCGAAACGGCAGGGATGGGGTAATGAAAAACTGTTTTTT.